This record looks at one TCR delta chain sequence and its context. Its antigen has not been determined. No base quality values were provided; no much bigger clone lies one nucleotide off. Library method: PCR. Instrument on record: Illumina MiSeq. TCRdb called clones anew from the public reads via CATT; matching DNA rows were later pooled. Recorded for this sample are over 10,000 delta-chain clones; roughly 53% of them occurred a single time. The ten largest clonotypes hold around 1.5% of the sample. Taken from the germline V gene, the CDR1 and CDR2 loops are TSWWSYY and QGS. From the cysteine through the phenylalanine, the CDR3 covers 19 amino acids. The only DNA kept is the CDR3, 57 bases in frame from the first base. V lost 3 bases and J lost 2 bases, and the count of bases not matched to a germline gene is 14. The data are from a study of human gamma delta and Vdelta1 T cells listed by TCRdb under 2018. Background for the entire study: The study examined Delta One T cells, which are Vd1+ gamma-delta T cells, as cytotoxic effectors against acute myeloid leukemia. The study at large found these results: Polyclonality and broad cytotoxic targeting of acute myeloid leukemia were reported for Delta One T cells.

The rearrangement joined TRDV1 to TRDJ1; a stretch of 11 junction bases matches TRDD3. The TCR comes from a human donor in good health. The sample consisted of Vdelta1 gamma-delta T cells from blood grown in culture (DOT cells). In light of the paper, this sample's cell subset or site label describes: Delta One T cells, in vitro expanded/differentiated Vd1+ gamma-delta T cells. The CDR3 protein is CALGETSYWGIITTDKLIF. The DNA sequence follows: TGTGCTCTTGGGGAGACTTCCTACTGGGGGATAATAACAACCGATAAACTCATCTTT.